Detailed here is one T cell receptor beta chain. Its target antigen remains unknown. Within one base of it there is no much larger clone, and no base qualities were kept. The data are from a study of blood T cell repertoires in COVID-19 (dated by TCRdb to about 2020). Turning to the overall study: Samples covering the acute and convalescent phases of COVID-19 were provided by collaborators in the United States, Italy and Spain. The repertoires were released in a freely available public database intended as a resource for research on the immune response to SARS-CoV-2. Deeply sampled blood TCRbeta repertoires from subjects exposed to, actively infected with, or recovered from COVID-19 were included in the dataset. HLA class I and class II types, where available, came from metadata supplied by the sample provider rather than from assay-based typing. The material from the prospective study consisted of cDNA or gDNA derived from T cells, B-cell-depleted T cells, or PBMCs. Samples came from the ongoing ImmuneRACE study (first 160 participants) plus 1,254 subjects from 6 global collaborators. The sample metadata nearly always contained a de-identified subject ID, COVID-19 status, age in years and sex. The investigation overall reported the following: The quantity of clinical and demographic metadata differed by source and by participant and was supplied without curation.

Participants in the prospective study were aged roughly 18 to 89 years, lived in 24 United States geographic areas, and enrolled through a virtual design. Cohort assignment in the prospective study relied on participant-reported clinical history from a screening survey and a study questionnaire. A participant counted as exposed if, within 2 weeks of entering the study, that participant had been in contact with someone who had a PCR-confirmed or clinician-diagnosed COVID-19 case. Mobile phlebotomists in the prospective study collected whole blood, serum and a nasopharyngeal or oropharyngeal swab from every participant. Over an approximately two-month period, participants in the prospective study had the option of providing additional blood draws and questionnaires. Before DNA extraction, blood samples from the prospective study were shipped at room temperature or frozen. The immunoSEQ Assay, a bias-controlled multiplex PCR, was used to amplify TCRbeta CDR3 regions from genomic DNA. The study's own analysis went as follows. The number of nucleated cells in each sample was estimated from the amplification of reference gene primers within the assay. Sequence reads were collapsed and filtered to measure the absolute abundance of every unique TCRbeta CDR3 rearrangement. For each sample, productive Simpson clonality was calculated as the square root of Simpson's diversity index across productive rearrangements. TCRdb took this table from immuneACCESS and kept in-frame rearrangements with V and J called. Such tables lack part of the clones; where checked against another copy, unresolved V genes explain under half of the gap, and the rest is unexplained. V and J calls and clone size are copied from that table; D and trimming were computed from the DNA. The sample table contains some 320,000 clones; only one count was recorded for roughly 91% of them. The ten largest make up roughly 2.9% of the sample.

Trimming removed 0 bases from V and 8 bases from J, leaving 14 bases between the germline ends. Taken from the germline V gene, the CDR1 and CDR2 loops are SGHRS and YFSETQ. From the cysteine through the phenylalanine, the CDR3 covers 15 amino acids. Solely the CDR3 DNA is kept, with 45 bases framed from the first base. This receptor was obtained from a woman in her 50s who had been exposed to COVID-19. Sample: PBMCs or T cells enriched from blood (not recorded which). The chain joins TRBV5-1 to TRBJ1-4; TRBD1 is a weak D gene call, 6 bases matching. The nucleotide sequence is TGCGCCAGCAGCTTGGTCAGGGGCGGAAGCGAAAAACTGTTTTTT. Its protein product is CASSLVRGGSEKLFF.